This TCR beta chain was captured by sequencing in a study of blood T cell repertoires in COVID-19. The germline CDR1 and CDR2 sequences are SGDLS and YYNGEE. V lost 3 bases, J lost 6 bases, and 3 bases stayed unmatched. This CDR3 is 13 amino acids long. The table came from immunoSEQ multiplex PCR; TCRdb's copy has only in-frame clones and leaves some out. The sample lists some 100,000 clones, approximately 90% seen once, with about 18% in the top ten. The TCR comes from a human donor with acute or convalescent COVID-19. The donor label of this sample is uncertain. Sequencing was done on a sample of peripheral blood. The V and J genes are TRBV9 and TRBJ1-5; 7 bases line up with TRBD1. CDR3 sequence (DNA): TGTGCCAGCAGCGCAGGGGGAGGTCAGCCCCAGCATTTT. This sequence encodes CASSAGGGQPQHF.